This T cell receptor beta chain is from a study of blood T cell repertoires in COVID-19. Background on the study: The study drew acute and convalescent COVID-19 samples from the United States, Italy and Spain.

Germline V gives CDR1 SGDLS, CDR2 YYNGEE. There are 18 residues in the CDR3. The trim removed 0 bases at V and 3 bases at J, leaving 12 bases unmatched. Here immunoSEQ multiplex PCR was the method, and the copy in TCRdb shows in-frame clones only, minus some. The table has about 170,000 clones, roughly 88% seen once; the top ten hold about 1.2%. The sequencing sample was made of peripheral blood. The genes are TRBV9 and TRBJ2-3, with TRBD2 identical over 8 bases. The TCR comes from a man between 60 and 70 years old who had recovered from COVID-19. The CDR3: CASSVGAGGKSGTDTQYF. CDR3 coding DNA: TGTGCCAGCAGCGTAGGTGCGGGGGGCAAATCGGGGACAGATACGCAGTATTTT.